These 32 T cell receptor beta chains were all obtained from the same sample, sequenced in a study of blood T cell repertoires in COVID-19. Produced via immunoSEQ multiplex PCR; TCRdb's table is partial and in-frame only. The repertoire includes around 220,000 clones, 65% to 90% of them detected once, and 4.5% to 6% sits in the top ten. Sequencing was carried out using peripheral blood. The receptors come from a woman aged 80 or older with active or convalescent COVID-19.

The chain has TRBV18 and TRBJ2-7; D is unclear. The CDR3 length is 14 residues. V was pared by 1 base and J by 3 bases, with 10 bases between. Germline V gives CDR1 KGHSH, CDR2 LQKENI. Here the CDR3 reads CASSPRYNLYEQYF. The DNA for the CDR3 is TGTGCCAGCTCACCACGGTACAACCTCTACGAGCAGTACTTC. The whole variable domain, filled in from reference TRBV18 and TRBJ2-7, reads NAGVMQNPRHLVRRRGQEARLRCSPMKGHSHVYWYRQLPEEGLKFMVYLQKENIIDESGMPKERFSAEFPKEGPSILRIQQVVRGDSAAYFCASSPRYNLYEQYFGPGTRLTVT.

The rearrangement uses TRBV29-1 and TRBJ1-1; D unclear. This CDR3 is 11 amino acids long. V lost 6 bases and J lost 7, with 12 bases in between. Germline assignment: CDR1 SQVTM and CDR2 ANQGSEA. This CDR3 reads CSVWALNEAFF. As DNA, the CDR3 is TGCAGCGTGTGGGCCCTAAATGAAGCTTTCTTT.

V gene TRBV28 combines with J gene TRBJ1-2; D unresolved. In germline, CDR1 is MDHEN, CDR2 SYDVKM. V was cut by 4 bases and J by 4 bases, with 13 bases left in between. The CDR3 has 14 residues. The CDR3 region has the DNA TGTGCCAGCAGTTCCACTGACACTGGCTATGGCTACACCTTC. The encoded protein is CASSSTDTGYGYTF.

This chain's CDR3 is CASSRILVGGSYEQYF. The CDR3, as DNA: TGTGCCAGCAGCCGTATTCTAGTGGGAGGCTCCTACGAGCAGTACTTC. The J gene is TRBJ2-7, the V gene TRBV4-2; D is perhaps TRBD2 (6 bases). Germline V gene sequence: CDR1 LGHNA, CDR2 YNFKEQ. The CDR3 loop spans 16 amino acids. V lost 4 bases and J lost 0, with 16 bases in between.

The chain is built from TRBV7-8 and TRBJ2-7, with a possible D match to TRBD2 (5 bases). This CDR3 comprises 16 residues. Trimming pared 5 bases from V and 0 bases from J, leaving 17 bases between. Per the germline V gene, CDR1 is SGHVS and CDR2 is FQNEAQ. The CDR3 region is CASSAMASPYSYEQYF. DNA for the CDR3: TGTGCCAGCAGCGCCATGGCTAGCCCCTACTCCTACGAGCAGTACTTC.

The chain carries TRBV7-6 and TRBJ2-7; the match to TRBD2 covers 10 bases. The germline V gene has CDR1 SGHVS and CDR2 FNYEAQ. V trimming: 5 bases; J trimming: 7 bases; junction bases outside the gene matches: 5. The CDR3 extends over 13 amino acids. The CDR3 nucleotides read TGTGCCAGCAGCCTAGGGACTAGCGAAGAGCAGTACTTC. It encodes CASSLGTSEEQYF.

The chain has TRBV5-1 and TRBJ1-1; no reliable D call. V was shortened by 1 base and J by 6 bases, with 13 bases between the two germline ends. The CDR3 has 14 amino acids. Germline assignment: CDR1 SGHRS and CDR2 YFSETQ. The CDR3 coding sequence is TGCGCCAGCAGCTTGAATTCGGGTGACCCTGAAGCTTTCTTT. Amino acids: CASSLNSGDPEAFF.

The rearrangement uses TRBV21-1 and TRBJ1-1; the table assigns TRBD1, which was not confirmed against the DNA. TRBV21-1 is a pseudogene segment. The CDR3 runs to 20 residues. The CDR3 nucleotides are TGTGCCAGCAGCAGACGGACAGGGTTTTCACGATTTCGAATTGGGTCTGAAGCTTTCTTT. It specifies CASSRRTGFSRFRIGSEAFF.

The genes are TRBV27 and TRBJ1-3; 9 positions match TRBD1. From germline, CDR1 is MNHEY and CDR2 SMNVEV (reference sequence). Trimming removed 3 bases from V and 2 bases from J; junction bases left unmatched: 5. The CDR3 totals 16 residues. CDR3 nucleotides: TGTGCCAGCAGTTTCCGGGACAGGGTGGCTGGAAACACCATATATTTT. The encoded protein is CASSFRDRVAGNTIYF.

The chain uses TRBV4-2 and TRBJ2-1, with TRBD2 as a possible D gene (6 bases). The CDR3 is 20 amino acids. The germline CDR1 and CDR2 sequences are LGHNA and YNFKEQ. V lost 4 bases and J 5 bases, leaving 30 bases between the germline ends. The CDR3 DNA is TGTGCCAGCAGCCCCTCGGCAGGCGGCGGGATCCCTACCGGCGACAATGAGCAGTTCTTC. Amino acid sequence: CASSPSAGGGIPTGDNEQFF.

The CDR3 loop is CASSLGNGLEGNTIYF. In nucleotides, the CDR3 is TGTGCCAGCAGCTTGGGTAACGGACTTGAGGGAAACACCATATATTTT. The chain has TRBV7-9 and TRBJ1-3; D is unclear. The CDR3 runs 16 residues. CDR1 SEHNR and CDR2 FQNEAQ come from the germline V gene (reference sequence). The V end lost 3 bases, the J end lost 4 bases, and 16 bases lay between the germline ends.

The rearrangement joins TRBV6-5 to TRBJ1-5; 8 nucleotides agree with TRBD1. The CDR3 length is 15 residues. Unmatched junction bases numbered 12, after V lost 7 bases and J lost 7 bases. Germline loops: CDR1 MNHEY, CDR2 SVGAGI. The CDR3 bases are TGTGCCAGCATCCTCCACAGGGGGGAGGAACAGCCCCAGCATTTT. This gives the protein CASILHRGEEQPQHF.

The V call is TRBV29-1, the J call TRBJ1-2; maybe TRBD1 (6 bases). Trimming took off 7 bases at V and 2 bases at J, with 11 bases between the two ends. Germline values: CDR1 SQVTM, CDR2 ANQGSEA. The CDR3 spans 12 residues. As DNA, the CDR3 is TGCAGCGCTGGGACAACGAACTATGGCTACACCTTC. Its protein is CSAGTTNYGYTF.

This clone was observed at least ten times. The chain employs TRBV27 and TRBJ2-7, with D uncertain. Germline assignment: CDR1 MNHEY and CDR2 SMNVEV (reference sequence). The CDR3 consists of 12 residues. V dropped 4 bases and J dropped 1 base, with 5 bases sitting between them. The CDR3 DNA is TGTGCCAGCAGTTCCCTTTCCTACGAGCAGTACTTC. It codes for CASSSLSYEQYF.

This clone was seen more than once but under ten times. This chain links TRBV5-1 with TRBJ2-7; 9 bases are a match to TRBD1. The germline V gene encodes CDR1 SGHRS and CDR2 YFSETQ. The length of the CDR3 is 14 residues. Losses at the gene ends were 5 bases for V and 3 bases for J; bases not matched to a gene: 6. This CDR3 reads CASSSGTGYYEQYF. CDR3 in DNA: TGCGCCAGCAGTTCAGGGACAGGGTACTACGAGCAGTACTTC.

The genes are TRBV18 and TRBJ1-5, with D unresolved. The CDR3 is 14 amino acids. From germline, CDR1 is KGHSH and CDR2 LQKENI. V dropped 3 bases and J dropped 0 bases, with 6 bases sitting between them. Here the CDR3 DNA reads TGTGCCAGCTCACCCGCGGTTAGCAATCAGCCCCAGCATTTT. This gives the protein CASSPAVSNQPQHF.

The gene calls are TRBV28 and TRBJ1-1; a weak D match, TRBD1 (6 bases). Trimming stripped 5 bases from V and 8 bases from J, with 12 bases between. The CDR3 is 12 residues long. Germline CDR1 and CDR2: MDHEN and SYDVKM. The CDR3 spells CASSEGTTEAFF. CDR3 bases: TGTGCCAGCAGTGAGGGGACAACCGAAGCTTTCTTT.

This chain links TRBV27 with TRBJ1-4; possible D gene TRBD1, 6 bases. From germline, CDR1 is MNHEY and CDR2 SMNVEV (reference sequence). This CDR3 region has 14 residues. The ends were cut back, 10 bases at V and 2 bases at J, with 14 bases in the middle. The CDR3 sequence: CATRLRGTNEKLFF. The CDR3 DNA reads as TGTGCCACCCGCCTCAGGGGTACTAATGAAAAACTGTTTTTT. Full variable domain (missing parts from reference TRBV27 and TRBJ1-4): EAQVTQNPRYLITVTGKKLTVTCSQNMNHEYMSWYRQDPGLGLRQIYYSMNVEVTDKGDVPEGYKVSRKEKRNFPLILESPSPNQTSLYFCATRLRGTNEKLFFGSGTQLSVL.

As to this clone: The sample holds other DNA sequences that translate to the same CDR3. The chain has TRBV19 and TRBJ1-1; 9 positions agree with TRBD1. V shed 3 bases and J 5 bases; nucleotides not matched to a gene: 4. The CDR3 sequence is 14 residues long. Germline values: CDR1 LNHDA, CDR2 SQIVND (reference sequence). As DNA, the CDR3 is TGTGCCAGTAGTATGGACAGGGGAAGGACTGAAGCTTTCTTT. Its translation is CASSMDRGRTEAFF.

This clone was seen just once. The chain links TRBV25-1 to TRBJ2-1; 12 bases line up with TRBD2. Germline loops: CDR1 MGHDK, CDR2 SYGVNS. This CDR3 spans 16 amino acids. V dropped 6 bases and J dropped 9; count of bases not matched to a gene: 12. CDR3 DNA: TGTGCCAGCAGGCCCCAGACTAGCGGGGGACGTGGTGAGCAGTTCTTC. Translation: CASRPQTSGGRGEQFF.

This rearrangement joins TRBV19 to TRBJ1-2; 7 bases map to TRBD1. Germline trimming cut 6 bases from V and 0 bases from J; bases unmatched to any gene: 7. The germline CDR1 and CDR2 sequences are LNHDA and SQIVND (reference sequence). There are 15 residues in the CDR3. The CDR3, as DNA: TGTGCCAGTAGGGCTTTGCAGGGGGCTAACTATGGCTACACCTTC. Translated, it gives CASRALQGANYGYTF.

The chain is built from TRBV6-1 and TRBJ2-7; TRBD2 agrees at 9 bases. This CDR3 region has 15 residues. V shed 3 bases, J shed 2 bases, and the junction held 5 bases outside the gene matches. Germline CDR1 reads MNHNS; CDR2 reads SASEGT. Here the CDR3 reads CASSEGLAGPYEQYF. In DNA form, the CDR3 reads TGTGCCAGCAGTGAGGGACTAGCCGGCCCCTACGAGCAGTACTTC.

This chain links TRBV5-1 with TRBJ2-3; a possible D gene is TRBD2 (7 bases). This CDR3 comprises 14 residues. Trimming took off 0 bases at V and 5 bases at J, with 10 bases between the two ends. Germline V gene data show CDR1 as SGHRS and CDR2 as YFSETQ. The CDR3 sequence: CASSLDREGDTQYF. The CDR3 nucleotides read TGCGCCAGCAGCTTGGACAGGGAGGGAGATACGCAGTATTTT.

This rearrangement joins TRBV6-5 to TRBJ1-3; a possible D gene is TRBD1 (6 bases). CDR3 size: 13 residues. Trimming removed 7 bases at V and 5 bases at J, with 12 bases between. Germline-derived CDR1 and CDR2 are MNHEY and SVGAGI. The CDR3 region is CASTRQGRNTIYF. The CDR3 DNA sequence: TGTGCCAGCACGCGCCAGGGGAGAAACACCATATATTTT.

This clone came up once. V is TRBV6-5 and J is TRBJ2-7, with 11 bases aligning to TRBD1. J gave up 4 bases and V 5 bases, and 4 bases lay outside the gene matches. Germline-derived CDR1 and CDR2 are MNHEY and SVGAGI. CDR3 size: 14 residues. The CDR3 sequence is CASSPRDRGYEQYF. The CDR3 DNA reads as TGTGCCAGCAGTCCCAGGGACAGGGGGTACGAGCAGTACTTC.

The V gene is TRBV6-2 or TRBV6-3, the J gene TRBJ2-2; 7 positions match TRBD2. The CDR3 has 14 amino acids. V gave up 5 bases and J gave up 0 bases; unmatched junction bases: 0. Germline values: CDR1 MNHEY, CDR2 SVGEGT. The CDR3 loop reads CASSLAANTGELFF. In DNA form, the CDR3 reads TGTGCCAGCAGTCTAGCGGCGAACACCGGGGAGCTGTTTTTT.

The V call is TRBV5-1, the J call TRBJ2-7; D may be TRBD1 (5 bases). The CDR3 covers 12 residues. V lost 0 bases, J lost 6 bases, and 7 bases lay in between. Looked up from germline, CDR1 is SGHRS and CDR2 is YFSETQ. The CDR3 nucleotides read TGCGCCAGCAGCTTGGCAGGGATCGAGCAGTACTTC. The encoded protein is CASSLAGIEQYF.

The chain recombines TRBV2 with TRBJ1-5; maybe TRBD1 (5 bases). The V and J ends lost 6 bases and 0 bases respectively, with 15 bases between them. The germline V gene encodes CDR1 SNHLY and CDR2 FYNNEI. The CDR3 is 16 amino acids. The CDR3 loop is CASSWGSGYSNQPQHF. The CDR3 coding sequence is TGTGCCAGCAGCTGGGGCTCAGGGTATAGCAATCAGCCCCAGCATTTT. The full variable domain, completed using reference TRBV2 and TRBJ1-5, is EPEVTQTPSHQVTQMGQEVILRCVPISNHLYFYWYRQILGQKVEFLVSFYNNEISEKSEIFDDQFSVERPDGSNFTLKIRSTKLEDSAMYFCASSWGSGYSNQPQHFGDGTRLSIL.

The V call is TRBV5-4, the J call TRBJ2-5; 9 bases are a match to TRBD2. Germline V lookup: CDR1 SGHNT, CDR2 YYREEE (reference sequence). Trimming cost V 2 bases and J 2 bases; bases outside gene matches: 7. This CDR3 contains 16 residues. CDR3 amino acids: CASSFTSGGSQETQYF. The CDR3 coding sequence is TGTGCCAGCAGCTTCACAAGCGGGGGGAGTCAAGAGACCCAGTACTTC.

The V call is TRBV7-6, the J call TRBJ1-2, with D possibly being TRBD1 (5 bases). The CDR3 contains 15 residues. The V gene lost 2 bases and the J gene lost 6 bases, with 16 bases spanning the gap. Germline assignment: CDR1 SGHVS and CDR2 FNYEAQ. The CDR3 is CASSLSSLGGDGYTF. In DNA form, the CDR3 reads TGTGCCAGCAGCTTAAGCAGTTTGGGGGGAGATGGCTACACCTTC.

The chain has TRBV2 and TRBJ1-5; D call uncertain. Germline values: CDR1 SNHLY, CDR2 FYNNEI. The CDR3 is 15 residues long. The V gene lost 1 base and the J gene lost 0 bases, with 7 bases spanning the gap. The CDR3 sequence is CASSEGAYSNQPQHF. In nucleotides, the CDR3 is TGTGCCAGCAGTGAAGGTGCCTATAGCAATCAGCCCCAGCATTTT.

The rearrangement joins TRBV10-1 to TRBJ2-1; D might be TRBD2 (5 bases). This CDR3 comprises 13 residues. Trimming pared 5 bases from V and 9 bases from J, leaving 14 bases between. CDR1 is WNHNN, CDR2 SYGVQD, per germline (reference sequence). This chain's CDR3 is CASSLTWAGEQFF. CDR3 bases: TGCGCCAGCAGTCTGACTTGGGCGGGTGAGCAGTTCTTC.